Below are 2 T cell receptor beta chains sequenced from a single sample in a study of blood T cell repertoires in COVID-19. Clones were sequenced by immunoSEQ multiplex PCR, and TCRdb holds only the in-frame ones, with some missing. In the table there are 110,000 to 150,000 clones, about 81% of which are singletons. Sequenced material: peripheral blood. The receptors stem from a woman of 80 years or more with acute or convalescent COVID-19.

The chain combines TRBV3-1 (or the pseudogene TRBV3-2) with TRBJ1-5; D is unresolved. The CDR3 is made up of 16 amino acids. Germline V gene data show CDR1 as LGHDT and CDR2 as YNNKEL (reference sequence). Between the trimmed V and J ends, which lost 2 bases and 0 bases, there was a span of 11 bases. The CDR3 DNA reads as TGTGCCAGCAGCCAAACATACAGAGCTAGCAATCAGCCCCAGCATTTT. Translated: CASSQTYRASNQPQHF.

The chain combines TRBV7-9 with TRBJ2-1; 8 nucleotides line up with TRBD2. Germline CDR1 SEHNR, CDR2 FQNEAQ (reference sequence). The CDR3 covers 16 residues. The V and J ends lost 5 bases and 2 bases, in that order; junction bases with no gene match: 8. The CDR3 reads CASSPIAGRAYNEQFF. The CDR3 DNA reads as TGTGCCAGCAGCCCGATAGCGGGGAGAGCCTACAATGAGCAGTTCTTC.